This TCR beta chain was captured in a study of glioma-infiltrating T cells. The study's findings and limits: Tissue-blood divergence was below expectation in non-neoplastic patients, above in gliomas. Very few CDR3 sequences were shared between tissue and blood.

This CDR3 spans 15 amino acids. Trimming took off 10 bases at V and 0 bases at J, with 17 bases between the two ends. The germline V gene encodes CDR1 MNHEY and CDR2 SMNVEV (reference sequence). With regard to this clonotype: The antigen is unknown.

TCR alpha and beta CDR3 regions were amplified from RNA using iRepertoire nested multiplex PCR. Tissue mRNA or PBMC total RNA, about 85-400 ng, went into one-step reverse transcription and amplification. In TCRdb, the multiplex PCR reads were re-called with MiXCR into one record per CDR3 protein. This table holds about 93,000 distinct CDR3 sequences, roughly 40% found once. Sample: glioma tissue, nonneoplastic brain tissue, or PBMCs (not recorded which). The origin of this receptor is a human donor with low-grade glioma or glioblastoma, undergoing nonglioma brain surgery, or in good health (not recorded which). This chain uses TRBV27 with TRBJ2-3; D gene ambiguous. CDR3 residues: CATIDGPSSTDTQYF. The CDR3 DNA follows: TGTGCCACCATTGATGGACCCTCTAGCACAGATACGCAGTATTTT.